What follows are 23 T cell receptor beta chains derived from one specimen sequenced in a study of blood T cell repertoires in COVID-19. The assay was immunoSEQ multiplex PCR, and TCRdb's table has in-frame clones only and misses some. This sample has 200,000 to 250,000 clones, with 84% found just once. Sequenced: peripheral blood. These TCRs come from a man in his thirties or forties with active or convalescent COVID-19.

V usage is TRBV7-9 and J usage is TRBJ1-2, with D tentatively TRBD1 (6 bases). This CDR3 contains 14 residues. Trimming stripped 2 bases from V and 4 bases from J, with 11 bases between. Germline V gene sequence: CDR1 SEHNR, CDR2 FQNEAQ (reference sequence). The CDR3: CASSLQGNSYGYTF. The CDR3 DNA follows: TGTGCCAGCAGCTTACAGGGGAACTCCTATGGCTACACCTTC.

This clone has just a few counts. CDR3 in amino acids: CASSQEGAGARAFF. The CDR3 DNA follows: TGTGCCAGCAGCCAAGAGGGGGCTGGGGCTAGAGCTTTCTTT. The chain combines TRBV3-1 (or the pseudogene TRBV3-2) with TRBJ1-1; D perhaps matches TRBD1 (6 bases). Germline-derived CDR1 and CDR2 are LGHDT and YNNKEL (reference sequence). There are 14 residues in the CDR3. V was shortened by 0 bases and J by 10 bases, with 15 bases between the two germline ends.

This clone was found once. The chain uses TRBV6-5 and TRBJ2-7; 11 nucleotides match TRBD1. V shed 2 bases and J 3 bases; nucleotides not matched to a gene: 6. Germline assignment: CDR1 MNHEY and CDR2 SVGAGI. This CDR3 is built from 16 residues. The CDR3 loop reads CASSYTGTGGIYEQYF. CDR3 nucleotides: TGTGCCAGCAGTTACACGGGGACAGGGGGTATCTACGAGCAGTACTTC.

This clone showed up just a few times. The same CDR3 arises from other DNA sequences in this sample as well. This chain joins TRBV18 and TRBJ2-1; D call uncertain. CDR1 is KGHSH, CDR2 LQKENI, per germline. V lost 0 bases and J lost 4, with 4 bases in between. The CDR3 spans 13 residues. This chain's CDR3 is CASSPPSYNEQFF. CDR3 nucleotide sequence: TGTGCCAGCTCACCACCCAGTTACAATGAGCAGTTCTTC.

The chain links TRBV10-3 to TRBJ2-4; the D gene is possibly TRBD2 (6 bases). CDR1 is ENHRY, CDR2 SYGVKD, per germline. The CDR3 covers 13 residues. The ends were cut back, 6 bases at V and 5 bases at J, with 11 bases in the middle. The DNA of the CDR3 is TGTGCCATCAGGCAGGGAGGAGAAAACATTCAGTACTTC. It encodes CAIRQGGENIQYF.

The chain employs TRBV27 and TRBJ2-7, with D unresolved. The V end lost 4 bases, the J end lost 3 bases, and 13 bases lay between the germline ends. The CDR3 consists of 14 residues. In germline, CDR1 is MNHEY, CDR2 SMNVEV (reference sequence). CDR3 bases: TGTGCCAGCAGTTGGCGGCTACCCGGCTACGAGCAGTACTTC. It encodes CASSWRLPGYEQYF.

The chain uses TRBV6-2 or TRBV6-3 and TRBJ2-5, with D perhaps matching TRBD1 (5 bases). The germline V gene has CDR1 MNHEY and CDR2 SVGEGT. V shed 0 bases and J shed 5 bases, with 10 bases lying between them. The CDR3 totals 14 residues. The CDR3 DNA reads as TGTGCCAGCAGTTACTCACAGGCACAGGAGACCCAGTACTTC. Protein product: CASSYSQAQETQYF.

This clone has a single count. V is TRBV4-3 and J is TRBJ1-2; 8 bases line up with TRBD1. CDR3 length: 11 residues. Germline V gene lookup returns CDR1 LGHNA and CDR2 YSLEER. The CDR3 DNA follows: TGCGGGACAGGGAATAACTATGGCTACACCTTC. This codes for CGTGNNYGYTF.

This clone appeared once. The chain uses TRBV23-1 and TRBJ1-2; 7 nucleotides align to TRBD1. TRBV23-1 is an ORF, with its function uncertain. J was trimmed by 2 bases and V by 4 bases; bases with no gene match: 4. The CDR3 sequence is 14 residues long. CDR3: CASSLKQGNYGYTF. In nucleotides, the CDR3 is TGCGCCAGCAGTCTTAAACAGGGGAACTATGGCTACACCTTC.

The chain is built from TRBV19 and TRBJ1-1, with TRBD1 as a possible D gene (6 bases). CDR3 length: 14 amino acids. Germline CDR1 reads LNHDA; CDR2 reads SQIVND (reference sequence). The V end lost 8 bases, the J end lost 4 bases, and 17 bases lay between the germline ends. The CDR3 region is CASDVGNRVTEAFF. The CDR3, as DNA: TGTGCCAGTGACGTGGGGAACAGGGTCACTGAAGCTTTCTTT.

The chain combines TRBV14 with TRBJ2-7, with D unclear. The CDR3 is made up of 13 amino acids. CDR1 is SGHDN, CDR2 FVKESK, per germline. Trimming left V 1 base short and J 2 bases short, with 6 bases between. The CDR3 loop reads CASSQGPTYEQYF. The CDR3 nucleotides are TGTGCCAGCAGCCAAGGTCCCACCTACGAGCAGTACTTC.

The chain joins TRBV29-1 to TRBJ2-1; TRBD2 matches 9 bases. This CDR3 comprises 16 residues. The germline CDR1 and CDR2 sequences are SQVTM and ANQGSEA. With V trimmed by 4 bases and J by 2 bases, 9 bases remained unmatched. The CDR3 loop reads CSVVTTSGQTYNEQFF. As DNA, the CDR3 is TGCAGCGTTGTTACGACTAGCGGCCAAACCTACAATGAGCAGTTCTTC.

This chain uses TRBV30 with TRBJ1-6; D might be TRBD1 (6 bases). Germline loops: CDR1 GTSNPN, CDR2 SVGIG (reference sequence). The V and J ends lost 0 bases and 7 bases respectively, with 16 bases between them. The CDR3 spans 16 residues. Written as DNA, the CDR3 is TGTGCCTGGAGTGTAAAGGGGGTCTCGCCCAATTCACCCCTCCACTTT. Protein sequence: CAWSVKGVSPNSPLHF.

The V gene is TRBV2, the J gene TRBJ2-3, with D possibly being TRBD2 (6 bases). Germline V gene lookup returns CDR1 SNHLY and CDR2 FYNNEI. The CDR3 has 15 amino acids. V was pared by 5 bases and J by 2 bases, with 14 bases between. The CDR3 coding sequence is TGTGCCAGCAGTCGGGAGACCTCGATCACAGATACGCAGTATTTT. It specifies CASSRETSITDTQYF.

The chain uses TRBV6-2 or TRBV6-3 and TRBJ2-6, with D perhaps matching TRBD1 (6 bases). Germline V gene sequence: CDR1 MNHEY, CDR2 SVGEGT. This CDR3 has 16 residues. Trimming removed 6 bases at V and 4 bases at J, with 16 bases between. The CDR3 nucleotides read TGTGCCAGCAGCCACGACAGGCCGAAGGGGGCCAACGTCCTGACTTTC. Its protein is CASSHDRPKGANVLTF.

The chain uses TRBV28 and TRBJ1-5; D not resolved. V was pared by 3 bases and J by 7 bases, with 16 bases between. This CDR3 is built from 15 residues. Germline-derived CDR1 and CDR2 are MDHEN and SYDVKM. CDR3 residues: CASSLEAEKGQPQHF. The CDR3 DNA sequence: TGTGCCAGCAGTTTGGAAGCGGAGAAGGGCCAGCCCCAGCATTTT.

CDR3 sequence: CASSLGQGTEAFF. The CDR3 nucleotides read TGTGCCAGCAGTTTGGGACAGGGCACTGAAGCTTTCTTT. The chain is built from TRBV6-5 and TRBJ1-1; 9 positions match TRBD1. CDR3 length equals 13 residues. Germline CDR1 is MNHEY and CDR2 is SVGAGI. V was pared by 4 bases and J by 4 bases, with 1 base of the junction left unmatched.

The V call is TRBV7-2, the J call TRBJ2-7; 10 nucleotides line up with TRBD2. Germline V gives CDR1 SGHTA, CDR2 FQGNSA. The CDR3 loop spans 15 amino acids. Trimming cost V 7 bases and J 3 bases; bases outside gene matches: 9. The CDR3 loop is CASKRTSGPGYEQYF. The CDR3 nucleotides read TGTGCCAGCAAGCGGACTAGCGGCCCCGGCTACGAGCAGTACTTC.

The CDR3 region is CASTTLRGFLRYF. The DNA for the CDR3 is TGTGCCAGCACTACCCTTAGGGGATTTCTGCGGTACTTC. The genes are TRBV28 and TRBJ2-7; a possible D gene is TRBD1 (5 bases). The CDR3 runs to 13 residues. CDR1 MDHEN and CDR2 SYDVKM come from the germline V gene. Trimming removed 7 bases from V and 12 bases from J, with 22 bases in between.

The V gene is TRBV7-2, the J gene TRBJ2-7; D might be TRBD2 (5 bases). CDR3 size: 15 residues. Deletions cut 5 bases from V and 2 bases from J, with 16 bases between. The germline V gene encodes CDR1 SGHTA and CDR2 FQGNSA. CDR3 coding DNA: TGTGCCAGCAGCCGGGCCCCGGGATCAACCTACGAGCAGTACTTC. This codes for CASSRAPGSTYEQYF.

This clone was observed a single time. V is TRBV6-5 and J is TRBJ1-6, with 11 bases lining up with TRBD1. Germline lookup yields CDR1 MNHEY and CDR2 SVGAGI. The CDR3 consists of 15 residues. J lost 7 bases, V lost 5 bases, and 4 bases had no gene match. CDR3 sequence: CASSPGTGGNSPLHF. The CDR3 coding sequence is TGTGCCAGCAGTCCCGGGACAGGGGGGAATTCACCCCTCCACTTT.

This sequence joins TRBV28 and TRBJ1-1, with TRBD1 matching 7 bases. The CDR3 is made up of 13 amino acids. Germline V gene data show CDR1 as MDHEN and CDR2 as SYDVKM. J gave up 4 bases and V 2 bases, and 1 base lay outside the gene matches. The CDR3 DNA reads TGTGCCAGCAGTTTACAGGGGGGCACTGAAGCTTTCTTT. Residues: CASSLQGGTEAFF.

This rearrangement joins TRBV7-2 to TRBJ1-6, with 7 nucleotides matching TRBD1. V gave up 3 bases and J gave up 7 bases; unmatched junction bases: 6. This CDR3 contains 15 residues. Germline V gene sequence: CDR1 SGHTA, CDR2 FQGNSA. The CDR3 loop reads CASSLDPTGNSPLHF. The CDR3 DNA follows: TGTGCCAGCAGCTTGGACCCGACAGGGAATTCACCCCTCCACTTT.